This T cell receptor (beta chain) was found in a study of cytomegalovirus exposure and HLA in healthy donors. The germline V and J ends were trimmed by 1 base and 10 bases, with 21 bases remaining between them. This CDR3 comprises 16 residues. Germline CDR1 is MGHDK and CDR2 is SYGVNS. It was with 60 Vbeta and 13 Jbeta primers that the PCR ran. Measured with immunoSEQ multiplex PCR; TCRdb has only the in-frame clones, and not every one. Of about 210,000 clones in the sample, roughly 82% were seen once. The chain has TRBV25-1 and TRBJ2-3; the D gene is possibly TRBD2 (5 bases). Sequencing used PBMCs. The sequence derives from a man aged 40-50 years in good health and CMV-seropositive. The CDR3 region is CASSESPTDFHKPQYF. In DNA form, the CDR3 reads TGTGCCAGCAGTGAATCTCCTACGGACTTCCATAAGCCGCAGTATTTT.